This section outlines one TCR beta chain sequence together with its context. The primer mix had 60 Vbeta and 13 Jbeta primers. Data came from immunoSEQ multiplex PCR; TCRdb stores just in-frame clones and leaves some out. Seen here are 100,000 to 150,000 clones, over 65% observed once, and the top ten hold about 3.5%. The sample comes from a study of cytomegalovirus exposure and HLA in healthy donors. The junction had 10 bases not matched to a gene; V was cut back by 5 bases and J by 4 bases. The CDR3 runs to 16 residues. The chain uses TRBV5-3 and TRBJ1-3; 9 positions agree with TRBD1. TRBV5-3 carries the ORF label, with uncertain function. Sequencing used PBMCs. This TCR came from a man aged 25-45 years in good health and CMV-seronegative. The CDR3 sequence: CARRSLGTGTGNTIYF. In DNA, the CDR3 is TGTGCCAGAAGATCCCTCGGGACAGGGACGGGAAACACCATATATTTT.